This TCR beta chain was retrieved from a study of cytomegalovirus exposure and HLA in healthy donors. Study-level results: When the data were analyzed later, several of the most significant clusters appeared to be linked to common viral pathogens. Immune exposure information available was restricted to CMV serostatus. In a later analysis, across HLA loci, associated TCR counts were highest for DRB1, lowest for HLA-C. Other equally common chains were less clonally expanded than HLA-associated TCR beta chains, a later analysis showed.

The germline CDR1 and CDR2 sequences are SGHRS and YFSETQ. CDR3 size: 15 residues. The V and J ends lost 2 bases and 6 bases respectively, with 15 bases between them. A remark on this clone: What it binds is not known.

The PCR employed 60 Vbeta primers together with 13 Jbeta primers. Using immunoSEQ multiplex PCR, the repertoire was profiled, and TCRdb retains in-frame clones only, with some absent. The data show roughly 150,000 clones, around three quarters seen once. The sequence came from a woman in her sixties in good health and CMV-seropositive. The specimen sequenced was PBMCs. The V call is TRBV5-1, the J call TRBJ2-1; D gene uncertain. CDR3 protein: CASSLGGAETNEQFF. CDR3 bases: TGCGCCAGCAGCTTAGGCGGAGCCGAAACCAATGAGCAGTTCTTC.